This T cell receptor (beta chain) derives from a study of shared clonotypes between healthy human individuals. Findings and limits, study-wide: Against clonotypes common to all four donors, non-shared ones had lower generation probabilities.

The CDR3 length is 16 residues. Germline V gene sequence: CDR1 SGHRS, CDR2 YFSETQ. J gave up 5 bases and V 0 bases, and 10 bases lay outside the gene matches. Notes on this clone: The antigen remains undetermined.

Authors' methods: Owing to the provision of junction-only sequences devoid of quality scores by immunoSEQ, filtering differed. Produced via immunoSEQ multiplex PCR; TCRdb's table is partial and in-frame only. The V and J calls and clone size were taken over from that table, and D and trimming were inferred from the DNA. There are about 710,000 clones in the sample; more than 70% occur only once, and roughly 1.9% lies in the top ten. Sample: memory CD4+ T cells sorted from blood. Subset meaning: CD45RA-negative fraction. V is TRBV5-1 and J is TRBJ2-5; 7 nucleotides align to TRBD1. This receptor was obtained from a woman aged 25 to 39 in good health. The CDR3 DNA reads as TGCGCCAGCAGCTTGGAGCGGACAGGTGTCGGGGAGACCCAGTACTTC. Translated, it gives CASSLERTGVGETQYF.